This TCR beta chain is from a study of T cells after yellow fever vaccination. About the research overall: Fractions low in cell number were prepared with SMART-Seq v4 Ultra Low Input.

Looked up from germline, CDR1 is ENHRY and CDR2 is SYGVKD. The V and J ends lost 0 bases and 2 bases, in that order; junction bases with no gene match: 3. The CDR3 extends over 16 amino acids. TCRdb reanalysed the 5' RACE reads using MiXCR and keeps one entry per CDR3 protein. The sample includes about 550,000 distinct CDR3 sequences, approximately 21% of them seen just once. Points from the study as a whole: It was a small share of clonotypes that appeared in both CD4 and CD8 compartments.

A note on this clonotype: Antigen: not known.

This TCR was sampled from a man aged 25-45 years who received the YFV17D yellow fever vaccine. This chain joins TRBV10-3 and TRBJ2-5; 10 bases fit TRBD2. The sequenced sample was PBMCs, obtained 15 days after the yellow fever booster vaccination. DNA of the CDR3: TGTGCCATCAGTGAGTCTCCAGCGGGAGGGCAAGAGACCCAGTACTTC. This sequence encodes CAISESPAGGQETQYF.